The 31 T cell receptor beta chains in this list originate from one sample, sequenced in a study of blood T cell repertoires in COVID-19. TCRdb keeps only in-frame clones here, not all; method: immunoSEQ multiplex PCR. The table records around 260,000 clones, 86% of them present only once. Sequencing was carried out using peripheral blood. These receptors all stem from a man in his forties or fifties who had recovered from COVID-19.

This clone was detected only a few times. This rearrangement joins TRBV19 to TRBJ1-4; a weak D match, TRBD1 (5 bases). Germline CDR1 reads LNHDA; CDR2 reads SQIVND (reference sequence). The ends were cut back, 6 bases at V and 5 bases at J, with 19 bases in the middle. The CDR3 consists of 16 residues. The CDR3 reads CASRLSGRGENEKLFF. Written as DNA, the CDR3 is TGTGCCAGTAGGCTGTCAGGGCGGGGAGAGAATGAAAAACTGTTTTTT.

J is TRBJ2-5 and V is TRBV6-1; a weak D match, TRBD2 (5 bases). CDR3 length: 17 amino acids. The germline V gene has CDR1 MNHNS and CDR2 SASEGT. V was shortened by 3 bases and J by 3 bases, with 20 bases between the two germline ends. As DNA, the CDR3 is TGTGCCAGCAGTGATCTTTACGCGGAGGTTGAGGAAGAGACCCAGTACTTC. Amino acid sequence: CASSDLYAEVEEETQYF.

The rearrangement uses TRBV2 and TRBJ2-2; D gene uncertain. Trimming removed 2 bases from V and 0 bases from J, with 7 bases in between. CDR1 is SNHLY, CDR2 FYNNEI, per germline. The CDR3 has 15 amino acids. In DNA, the CDR3 is TGTGCCAGCAGTGAATTAGTAACGAACACCGGGGAGCTGTTTTTT. Its protein is CASSELVTNTGELFF.

The genes are TRBV23-1 and TRBJ1-5, with no clear D. TRBV23-1 is labeled an ORF, and its function is uncertain. V was shortened by 0 bases and J by 1 base, with 10 bases between the two germline ends. This CDR3 has 16 amino acids. The CDR3 DNA follows: TGCGCCAGCAGTCAATCGTCCTCGAGGAGCAATCAGCCCCAGCATTTT. Its translation is CASSQSSSRSNQPQHF.

The chain uses TRBV13 and TRBJ1-2, with a tentative D call TRBD1 (5 bases). The CDR3 runs to 14 residues. The germline gives CDR1 PRHDT, CDR2 FYEKMQ (reference sequence). Trimming cost V 3 bases and J 7 bases, with 15 bases left between them. The CDR3 region is CASSLYRGEGGYTF. CDR3 coding DNA: TGTGCCAGCAGCTTGTATCGGGGGGAGGGTGGCTACACCTTC.

The rearrangement joins TRBV11-2 to TRBJ1-4; D uncertain. The germline V gene encodes CDR1 SGHAT and CDR2 FQNNGV. The length of the CDR3 is 15 residues. The V end was cut by 6 bases, the J end by 0 bases, with 11 bases between. CDR3 nucleotides: TGTGCCAGCAGTCAGGTGGGAGCAACTAATGAAAAACTGTTTTTT. Protein sequence: CASSQVGATNEKLFF.

The rearrangement uses TRBV30 and TRBJ1-2; no clear D. Per the germline V gene, CDR1 is GTSNPN and CDR2 is SVGIG (reference sequence). The V end lost 3 bases, the J end lost 8 bases, and 13 bases lay between the germline ends. There are 12 residues in the CDR3. This CDR3 is CAWSPAGYGYTF. In nucleotides, the CDR3 is TGTGCCTGGAGCCCAGCGGGTTACGGCTACACCTTC.

The chain combines TRBV29-1 with TRBJ1-3, with unresolved D. CDR1 SQVTM and CDR2 ANQGSEA come from the germline V gene. Trimming removed 4 bases at V and 0 bases at J, with 7 bases between. The CDR3 consists of 13 residues. CDR3 loop: CSVVLSSGNTIYF. The CDR3 DNA reads TGCAGCGTTGTTTTGAGCTCTGGAAACACCATATATTTT.

The rearrangement joins TRBV5-6 to TRBJ1-2; D uncertain. The CDR3 totals 15 residues. V dropped 4 bases and J dropped 0 bases, with 13 bases sitting between them. Germline CDR1 reads SGHDT; CDR2 reads YYEEEE. The CDR3 DNA reads as TGTGCCAGCAGCGGGAGGCAGGAATCTAACTATGGCTACACCTTC. Residues: CASSGRQESNYGYTF. The variable domain in full, with the rest retrieved from reference TRBV5-6 and TRBJ1-2, is DAGVTQSPTHLIKTRGQQVTLRCSPKSGHDTVSWYQQALGQGPQFIFQYYEEEERQRGNFPDRFSGHQFPNYSSELNVNALLLGDSALYLCASSGRQESNYGYTFGSGTRLTVV.

This clone has a single count. This chain joins TRBV9 and TRBJ2-4; no firm D call. Germline CDR1 SGDLS, CDR2 YYNGEE. The V end lost 1 base, the J end lost 5 bases, and 19 bases lay between the germline ends. The CDR3 totals 17 residues. The chain's CDR3 is CASSVLPRGPGENIQYF. The CDR3 bases are TGTGCCAGCAGCGTACTTCCCCGTGGGCCAGGTGAAAACATTCAGTACTTC.

V gene TRBV6-5 combines with J gene TRBJ2-7; TRBD2 matches at 13 bases. Germline loops: CDR1 MNHEY, CDR2 SVGAGI. After removal of 6 bases from V and 1 base from J, the junction contained 3 bases not matched to a gene. The CDR3 covers 15 residues. In DNA form, the CDR3 reads TGTGCCAGCAGCTTGGGACTAGCGGGGTCCTACGAGCAGTACTTC. Protein sequence: CASSLGLAGSYEQYF.

The CDR3 loop reads CASSLTSANTGELFF. The CDR3 DNA reads TGTGCCAGCAGTCTCACTAGCGCGAACACCGGGGAGCTGTTTTTT. V and J are TRBV6-5 and TRBJ2-2; 7 bases fit TRBD2. Germline V CDR1 and CDR2: MNHEY, SVGAGI. CDR3 size: 15 residues. V lost 5 bases, J lost 0 bases, and 3 bases stayed unmatched.

In nucleotides, the CDR3 is TGTGCCAGCAGTCTCCCGGGGTCCTACGAGCAGTACTTC. Translation: CASSLPGSYEQYF. The chain employs TRBV27 and TRBJ2-7, with a possible D match to TRBD2 (5 bases). Per the germline V gene, CDR1 is MNHEY and CDR2 is SMNVEV (reference sequence). V shed 5 bases and J shed 1 base, with 9 bases lying between them. The CDR3 extends over 13 amino acids.

The chain carries TRBV13 and TRBJ2-3; 8 bases match TRBD2. Trimming removed 5 bases from V and 0 bases from J; junction bases left unmatched: 4. The length of the CDR3 is 15 residues. Germline CDR1 reads PRHDT; CDR2 reads FYEKMQ (reference sequence). The CDR3 DNA follows: TGTGCCAGCAGCCTAGCGGGTTCAAGCACAGATACGCAGTATTTT. Translation: CASSLAGSSTDTQYF.

Only a few counts were recorded for this clone. V and J are TRBV5-1 and TRBJ1-2; TRBD1 agrees at 12 bases. Germline loops: CDR1 SGHRS, CDR2 YFSETQ. J lost 8 bases, V lost 0 bases, and 2 bases had no gene match. The CDR3 has 14 amino acids. CDR3 in DNA: TGCGCCAGCAGCTTGGTAGGGACAGGGGGCGGCTACACCTTC. Its translation is CASSLVGTGGGYTF.

Only a few counts were recorded for this clone. The V gene is TRBV5-4, the J gene TRBJ1-6; 10 nucleotides align to TRBD1. Germline V gene data show CDR1 as SGHNT and CDR2 as YYREEE (reference sequence). Germline trimming cut 0 bases from V and 6 bases from J; bases unmatched to any gene: 0. The CDR3 is 15 amino acids. The CDR3 sequence is CASSLGTGGNSPLHF. CDR3 bases: TGTGCCAGCAGCTTGGGGACAGGGGGTAATTCACCCCTCCACTTT.

The V gene is TRBV27, the J gene TRBJ1-1; TRBD1 matches 8 bases. CDR1 and CDR2 (germline): MNHEY, SMNVEV (reference sequence). The V segment lost 5 bases and the J segment 1 base; nucleotides outside the gene matches: 6. The CDR3 is 15 residues long. This CDR3 reads CASSPRGPWNTEAFF. Written as DNA, the CDR3 is TGTGCCAGCAGTCCCAGGGGGCCTTGGAACACTGAAGCTTTCTTT.

V is TRBV7-2 and J is TRBJ1-1, with D possibly matching TRBD1 (5 bases). The germline V and J ends were trimmed by 1 base and 1 base, with 13 bases remaining between them. Germline lookup yields CDR1 SGHTA and CDR2 FQGNSA. The length of the CDR3 is 16 residues. The CDR3 DNA follows: TGTGCCAGCAGCTTAGGGGGGAGGGGAACGAACACTGAAGCTTTCTTT. Encoded protein: CASSLGGRGTNTEAFF.

V gene TRBV3-1 (or the pseudogene TRBV3-2) combines with J gene TRBJ2-1; 10 bases match TRBD2. V lost 0 bases, J lost 12 bases, and 8 bases stayed unmatched. The CDR3 is 15 residues long. The germline V gene has CDR1 LGHDT and CDR2 YNNKEL (reference sequence). The CDR3 sequence is CASSQDTRASGRQFF. In DNA form, the CDR3 reads TGTGCCAGCAGCCAAGATACGCGGGCTAGCGGGAGGCAGTTCTTC.

The chain uses TRBV15 and TRBJ1-1; D gene ambiguous. The length of the CDR3 is 14 residues. V lost 0 bases and J lost 6, with 11 bases in between. Germline assignment: CDR1 LNHNV and CDR2 YYDKDF (reference sequence). The CDR3 loop is CATSRDQVSPEAFF. The CDR3 DNA reads as TGTGCCACCAGCAGAGATCAGGTATCCCCTGAAGCTTTCTTT.

The CDR3 loop reads CASSQDPDDGQGAFF. CDR3 sequence (DNA): TGCGCCAGCAGCCAAGATCCCGATGACGGCCAGGGGGCTTTCTTT. The chain has TRBV4-3 and TRBJ1-1; tentatively, D is TRBD1 (6 bases). CDR3 length: 15 amino acids. Trimming took 0 bases from V and 11 from J, leaving 19 bases between them. The germline CDR1 and CDR2 sequences are LGHNA and YSLEER.

This clone showed up just once. The chain combines TRBV5-1 with TRBJ2-5; 12 nucleotides line up with TRBD2. The V segment lost 0 bases and the J segment 5 bases; nucleotides outside the gene matches: 5. The length of the CDR3 is 16 residues. The germline CDR1 and CDR2 sequences are SGHRS and YFSETQ. In nucleotides, the CDR3 is TGCGCCAGCAGCTTGGGCCCCCTAGCGGGAGGGGAGACCCAGTACTTC. Translation: CASSLGPLAGGETQYF.

The V gene is TRBV24-1, the J gene TRBJ2-7; 9 nucleotides match TRBD1. J gave up 1 base and V 3 bases, and 3 bases lay outside the gene matches. Per the germline V gene, CDR1 is KGHDR and CDR2 is SFDVKD. There are 15 residues in the CDR3. The CDR3 protein is CATSDPGTGSYEQYF. The CDR3 region has the DNA TGTGCCACCAGTGATCCCGGGACAGGGTCCTACGAGCAGTACTTC.

The J gene is TRBJ2-3, the V gene TRBV6-5; 9 nucleotides align to TRBD1. V was pared by 6 bases and J by 7 bases, with 11 bases of the junction left unmatched. There are 15 residues in the CDR3. In germline, CDR1 is MNHEY, CDR2 SVGAGI. The CDR3 region has the DNA TGTGCCAGCAGCCTAGGGACAGGGAGTTCATATACGCAGTATTTT. The encoded protein is CASSLGTGSSYTQYF.

V gene TRBV11-2 combines with J gene TRBJ1-2; D is unclear. This CDR3 has 12 residues. Trimming took 5 bases from V and 7 from J, leaving 11 bases between them. Germline V gene sequence: CDR1 SGHAT, CDR2 FQNNGV. CDR3 coding DNA: TGTGCCAGCAGCCAATGGGCTGGTGGCTACACCTTC. Translated: CASSQWAGGYTF.

V is TRBV2 and J is TRBJ2-3; the match to TRBD2 covers 9 bases. CDR3 length: 16 residues. V shed 11 bases, J shed 0 bases, and the junction held 12 bases outside the gene matches. The V gene's germline CDR1 is SNHLY and CDR2 FYNNEI. The CDR3 nucleotides read TGTGCCTCAGCCGGGGCGGGGGGGAGAAGCACAGATACGCAGTATTTT. As protein: CASAGAGGRSTDTQYF.

In its sample, this clone was seen once. The rearrangement uses TRBV12-5 and TRBJ2-1; 11 nucleotides agree with TRBD2. Germline values: CDR1 LGHNT, CDR2 FRNRAP. This CDR3 has 16 residues. V lost 0 bases to trimming and J lost 9 bases; unmatched junction nucleotides: 7. DNA of the CDR3: TGTGCTAGTGGTTTGGTACCGAGACTAGCGGGAAGTGAGCAGTTCTTC. Translation gives CASGLVPRLAGSEQFF.

The table lists this clone with a count of one. This sequence joins TRBV5-8 and TRBJ2-6, with D unresolved. The CDR3 runs 15 residues. In germline, CDR1 is SGHTS, CDR2 YDEGEE. Trimming removed 3 bases at V and 0 bases at J, with 7 bases between. As DNA, the CDR3 is TGTGCCAGCAGCTCCGACTTCTCTGGGGCCAACGTCCTGACTTTC. It translates to CASSSDFSGANVLTF.

The V call is TRBV27, the J call TRBJ1-2; 10 nucleotides agree with TRBD1. Germline CDR1 is MNHEY and CDR2 is SMNVEV (reference sequence). There are 15 residues in the CDR3. V lost 7 bases and J lost 4; bases outside the gene matches: 9. The CDR3 nucleotides are TGTGCCAGCAACCCGGCCGGGACAGGGGTCTATGGCTACACCTTC. This sequence encodes CASNPAGTGVYGYTF.

This clone was observed a single time. CDR3 nucleotides: TGTGCCAGCAGCCGCGCTGGGACTAGCGGGAGTATTGAGCAGTTCTTC. This sequence encodes CASSRAGTSGSIEQFF. The chain carries TRBV7-2 and TRBJ2-1; the match to TRBD2 covers 14 bases. Germline CDR1 and CDR2: SGHTA and FQGNSA. V gave up 5 bases and J gave up 9 bases; unmatched junction bases: 9. This CDR3 is built from 16 residues.

This chain joins TRBV19 and TRBJ1-1, with D perhaps matching TRBD1 (6 bases). This CDR3 spans 12 amino acids. V was cut by 7 bases and J by 4 bases, with 10 bases left in between. Germline V gene sequence: CDR1 LNHDA, CDR2 SQIVND (reference sequence). In DNA, the CDR3 is TGTGCCAGTATAAGAGGGGGCACTGAAGCTTTCTTT. It yields the protein CASIRGGTEAFF. Full variable domain (outside the CDR3, taken from reference TRBV19 and TRBJ1-1): DGGITQSPKYLFRKEGQNVTLSCEQNLNHDAMYWYRQDPGQGLRLIYYSQIVNDFQKGDIAEGYSVSREKKESFPLTVTSAQKNPTAFYLCASIRGGTEAFFGQGTRLTVV.